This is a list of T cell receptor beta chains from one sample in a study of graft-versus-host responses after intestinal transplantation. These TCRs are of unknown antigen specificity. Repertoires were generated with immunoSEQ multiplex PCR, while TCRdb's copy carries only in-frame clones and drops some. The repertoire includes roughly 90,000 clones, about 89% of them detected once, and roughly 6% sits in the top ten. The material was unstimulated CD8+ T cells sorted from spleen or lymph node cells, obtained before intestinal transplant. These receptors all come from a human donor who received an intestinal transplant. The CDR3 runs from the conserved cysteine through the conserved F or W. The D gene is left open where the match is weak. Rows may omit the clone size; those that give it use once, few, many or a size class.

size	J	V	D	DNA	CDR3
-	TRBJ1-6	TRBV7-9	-	TGTGCCAGCAGCTTAGGGTATTCACCCCTCCACTTT	CASSLGYSPLHF
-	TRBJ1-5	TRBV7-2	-	TGTGCCAGCAGCCTTCTGCCCCCGACCCGGTATCGCAATCAGCCCCAGCATTTT	CASSLLPPTRYRNQPQHF
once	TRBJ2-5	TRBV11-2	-	TGTGCCAGCAGCCTCCCGGGGCAGACCCAGTACTTC	CASSLPGQTQYF
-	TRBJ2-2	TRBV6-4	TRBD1	TGTGCCAGCAGTGACTCCGGGACAGGGGACACCGGGGAGCTGTTTTTT	CASSDSGTGDTGELFF
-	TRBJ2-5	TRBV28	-	TGTGCCAGCAGTTTAGGATCGGGGACCCAGTACTTC	CASSLGSGTQYF
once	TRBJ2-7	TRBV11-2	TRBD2	TGTGCCAGCAGCTCCCTTAGCGGGAGGGCCGTCTACGAGCAGTACTTC	CASSSLSGRAVYEQYF
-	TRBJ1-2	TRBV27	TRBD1	TGTGCCAGCAGCCGATTTGACAGGGACTACTATGGCTACACCTTC	CASSRFDRDYYGYTF
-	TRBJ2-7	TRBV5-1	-	TGCGCCAGCAGCTTGGACGGACCGGGGGGCGGATACGAGCAGTACTTC	CASSLDGPGGGYEQYF
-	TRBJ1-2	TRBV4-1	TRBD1	TGCGCCAGCAGCCAAGAATTGGGACAGGGGTACAATGGCTACACCTTC	CASSQELGQGYNGYTF
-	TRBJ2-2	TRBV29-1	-	TGCAGCGTTGAAGATCTAGGGGACACTGGGGAGCTGTTTTTT	CSVEDLGDTGELFF
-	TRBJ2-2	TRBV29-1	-	TGCAGCGTTGAATGGGGAGGCGGGGAGCTGTTTTTT	CSVEWGGGELFF
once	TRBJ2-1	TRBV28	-	TGTGCCAGCAGTTTAAGCCTGTCCTACAATGAGCAGTTCTTC	CASSLSLSYNEQFF
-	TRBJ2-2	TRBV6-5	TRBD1	TGTGCCAGCAGCCTAAGACAGGGGGTCACCGGGGAGCTGTTTTTT	CASSLRQGVTGELFF
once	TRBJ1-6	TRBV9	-	TGTGCCAGCAGCGGAGGTGGGAGCCCCAATTCACCCCTCCACTTT	CASSGGGSPNSPLHF
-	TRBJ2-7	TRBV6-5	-	TGTGCCAGCAGTTACTCGACTCCAGTCTACGAGCAGTACTTC	CASSYSTPVYEQYF
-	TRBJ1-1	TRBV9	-	TGTGCCAGCAGCGATCCCAGGGGAAACACTGAAGCTTTCTTT	CASSDPRGNTEAFF
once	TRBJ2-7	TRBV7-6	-	TGTGCCAGCAGCTTAGCGGCCAGCTCCTACGAGCAGTACTTC	CASSLAASSYEQYF
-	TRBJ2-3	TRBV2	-	TGTGCCAGCAGCGGGTTGGACAGCACAGATACGCAGTATTTT	CASSGLDSTDTQYF
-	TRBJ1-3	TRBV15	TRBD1	TGTGCCACCAGCAGCAGGACAGGGGGCTCTGGAAACACCATATATTTT	CATSSRTGGSGNTIYF
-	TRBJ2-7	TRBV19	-	TGTGCCAGTAGTGACCGGGACGGACGGACCTACGAGCAGTACTTC	CASSDRDGRTYEQYF
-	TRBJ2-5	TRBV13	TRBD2	TGTGCCAGCAGCTCGCTAGCGGAACAAGAGACCCAGTACTTC	CASSSLAEQETQYF
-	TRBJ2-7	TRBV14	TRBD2	TGTGCCAGCAGCCCCCGGGGGGTACGAGGATACGAGCAGTACTTC	CASSPRGVRGYEQYF
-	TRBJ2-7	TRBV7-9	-	TGTGCCAGCAGCTTACAGGTCTACGAGCAGTACTTC	CASSLQVYEQYF
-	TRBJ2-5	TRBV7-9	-	TGTGCCAGCAGCTTCTGGGAGGACCAAGAGACCCAGTACTTC	CASSFWEDQETQYF
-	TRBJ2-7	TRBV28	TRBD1	TGTGCCAGCAGCCGGGGACAGTCCTACGAGCAGTACTTC	CASSRGQSYEQYF
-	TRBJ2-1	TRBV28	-	TGTGCCAGCAGTTTAGGCCTTATGAATGAGCAGTTCTTC	CASSLGLMNEQFF
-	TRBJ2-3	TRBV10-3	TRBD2	TGTGCCCCCCCGGGGACTAATACGCAGTATTTT	CAPPGTNTQYF
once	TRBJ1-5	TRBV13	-	TGTGCCAGCAGCCCCGGTCGGGGTAGCAATCAGCCCCAGCATTTT	CASSPGRGSNQPQHF
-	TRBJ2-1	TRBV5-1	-	TGCGCCAGCAGCCCAAGTGGCGGGGTTTCCTACAATGAGCAGTTCTTC	CASSPSGGVSYNEQFF
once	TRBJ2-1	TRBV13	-	TGTGCCAGCAGCCCCGGCGGCGCGCATGAGCAGTTCTTC	CASSPGGAHEQFF
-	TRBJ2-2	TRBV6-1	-	TGTGCCAGCAATTCCGTGGGGGCCGGGGAGCTGTTTTTT	CASNSVGAGELFF
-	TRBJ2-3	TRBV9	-	TGTGCCAGCAGCGCTCCGGGATCCAGGGGAGATACGCAGTATTTT	CASSAPGSRGDTQYF
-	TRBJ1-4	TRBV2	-	TGTGCCAGCAGTGAAGCGCTGGGGGGAGACCCTGAAAAACTGTTTTTT	CASSEALGGDPEKLFF
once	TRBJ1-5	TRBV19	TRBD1	TGTGCCAGTAGTATGACAGGGGACCCCGGGTGGCCCCAGCATTTT	CASSMTGDPGWPQHF
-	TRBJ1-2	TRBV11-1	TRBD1	TGTGCCAGCAGCTTGACAGGGGGCTATGGCTACACCTTC	CASSLTGGYGYTF
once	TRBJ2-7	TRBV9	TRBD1	TGTGCCAGCAGCGGGGACAGGGAAAGCCACGAGCAGTACTTC	CASSGDRESHEQYF
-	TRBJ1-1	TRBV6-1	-	TGTGCCAGCGGTTTTGGGTTGAACACTGAAGCTTTCTTT	CASGFGLNTEAFF
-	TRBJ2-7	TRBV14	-	TGTGCCAGCAGCCAAAAATTAACGACAGCAAACGAGCAGTACTTC	CASSQKLTTANEQYF
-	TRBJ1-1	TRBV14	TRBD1	TGTGCCAGCAGCACCTCCGGACAGGGGACGGTGGATACTGAAGCTTTCTTT	CASSTSGQGTVDTEAFF
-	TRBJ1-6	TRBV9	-	TGTGCCAGCAGCTTTGGGGGCTCCTATAATTCACCCCTCCACTTT	CASSFGGSYNSPLHF
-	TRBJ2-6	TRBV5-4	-	TGTGCCAGCAGCTTGGGATCAGGGTTCAACGTCCTGACTTTC	CASSLGSGFNVLTF
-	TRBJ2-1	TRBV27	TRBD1	TGTGCCAGCAGTTTGGGTCCCGGGACAGCCATATACAATGAGCAGTTCTTC	CASSLGPGTAIYNEQFF
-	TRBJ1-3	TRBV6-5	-	TGTGCCAGCAGTTACGACTCTTCATCTGGAAACACCATATATTTT	CASSYDSSSGNTIYF
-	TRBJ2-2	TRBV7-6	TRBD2	TGTGCCAGCAGCTTGGGACTAGTTACCGGGGAGCTGTTTTTT	CASSLGLVTGELFF
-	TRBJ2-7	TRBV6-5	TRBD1	TGTGCCAGCAGTGGGGACAGGGAATACGAGCAGTACTTC	CASSGDREYEQYF
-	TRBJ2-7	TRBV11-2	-	TGTGCCAGCAGCCCCTCGGAACGATACTCCTACGAGCAGTACTTC	CASSPSERYSYEQYF
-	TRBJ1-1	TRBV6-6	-	TGTGCCAGCGTCTCGGACGGATTAGAAGCTTTCTTT	CASVSDGLEAFF
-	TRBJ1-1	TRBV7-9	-	TGTGCCAGCAGCTTAGCGGTAGGGACTGAAGCTTTCTTT	CASSLAVGTEAFF
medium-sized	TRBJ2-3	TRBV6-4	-	TGTGCCAGCAGTGGGACAGGCACAGATACGCAGTATTTT	CASSGTGTDTQYF
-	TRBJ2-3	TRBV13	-	TGTGCCAGCAGCTTAGGAGGCGGGGAGAGCACAGATACGCAGTATTTT	CASSLGGGESTDTQYF
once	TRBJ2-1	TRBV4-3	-	TGCGCCAGCAGCCCCCCCGTTGGGTGGCAGTTCTTC	CASSPPVGWQFF
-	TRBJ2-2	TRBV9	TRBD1	TGTGCCAGCAGCGCGGGACAGGGGACCGGGGAGCTGTTTTTT	CASSAGQGTGELFF
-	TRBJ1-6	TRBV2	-	TGTGCCAGCAGTGAAAGGACACCGAGCTCCTATAATTCACCCCTCCACTTT	CASSERTPSSYNSPLHF
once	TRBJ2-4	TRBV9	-	TGTGCCAGCAGCGTAGAGGGCCAGGGCCAAAACATTCAGTACTTC	CASSVEGQGQNIQYF
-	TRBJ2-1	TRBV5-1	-	TGCGCCAGCAGCTTGGGAGTCCTAGCGACCGGGTCTGAGCAGTTCTTC	CASSLGVLATGSEQFF